The rows below give T cell receptor beta chains drawn from one sample of a study of shared clonotypes between healthy human individuals. TCRdb's copy holds only in-frame clones and misses some; the assay was immunoSEQ multiplex PCR. In the table there are 1,500,000 or so clones, 98% of which are singletons. Source material: naive CD4+ T cells sorted from blood. The receptors here all came from a young man in good health. Both conserved end residues are part of each CDR3. The D gene is left open where the match is weak. Not every row has a clone size; where given, it reads once, few, many or a size class.

V	J	D	size	length	DNA	CDR3
TRBV11-3	TRBJ1-4	TRBD1	NA	13	TGTGCCAGCAGCTCCCGACAGGGGGAAAAACTGTTTTTT	CASSSRQGEKLFF
TRBV6-1	TRBJ2-7	TRBD2	NA	15	TGTGCCAGCGCGCGGGAGGTTTGGACAGACGTGGAGCAGTACTTC	CASAREVWTDVEQYF
TRBV18	TRBJ2-5	TRBD2	NA	14	TGTGCCAGCTCACCACAGGAGGGAGGGGAGACCCAGTACTTC	CASSPQEGGETQYF
TRBV5-6	TRBJ1-2	TRBD1	NA	15	TGTGCCAGCAGCGGACCGGGACAGGGAGCACATGGCTACACCTTC	CASSGPGQGAHGYTF
TRBV25-1	TRBJ1-5	NA	NA	13	TGTGCCAGCAGTGCACATAGCAATCAGCCCCAGCATTTT	CASSAHSNQPQHF
TRBV20-1	TRBJ2-4	NA	NA	11	TGCAGTGTAGTCACTCGAAACATTCAGTACTTC	CSVVTRNIQYF
TRBV5-4	TRBJ2-5	TRBD1	NA	14	TGTGCCAGCAGCCAGGACAGGTGGCAAGAGACCCAGTACTTC	CASSQDRWQETQYF
TRBV4-3	TRBJ2-1	NA	NA	16	TGCGCCAGCAGCCAAGAATTGTGGCAGGGGGGCGATGAGCAGTTCTTC	CASSQELWQGGDEQFF
TRBV2	TRBJ2-3	NA	NA	15	TGTGCCAGCAGTGCCGTACGGTCTAGCACAGATACGCAGTATTTT	CASSAVRSSTDTQYF
TRBV25-1	TRBJ2-7	TRBD2	NA	15	TGTGCCAGCAGTGAGGGACTAGCGGGATGGTACGAGCAGTACTTC	CASSEGLAGWYEQYF
TRBV10-3	TRBJ2-3	TRBD2	NA	16	TGTGCCATCAGTAGATTCGGGGCTAGCGGCCCAGATACGCAGTATTTT	CAISRFGASGPDTQYF
TRBV27	TRBJ2-3	TRBD2	NA	18	TGTGCCAGCAGATCCCTCAGTACTAGCGGGAGGGTATACGATACGCAGTATTTT	CASRSLSTSGRVYDTQYF
TRBV27	TRBJ1-4	NA	once	15	TGTGCCAGCGGAAACGTCCGGGCGGGCCACGAAAAACTGTTTTTT	CASGNVRAGHEKLFF
TRBV5-6	TRBJ2-7	TRBD1	NA	14	TGTGCCAGCAGCTTGGGCTACAGGGGCTACGAGCAGTACTTC	CASSLGYRGYEQYF
TRBV15	TRBJ2-3	TRBD1	NA	14	TGTGCCACCAGCAGGGGGACAGGGCCAGAGCCGCAGTATTTT	CATSRGTGPEPQYF
TRBV6-5	TRBJ2-1	NA	NA	13	TGTGCCAGCAGTTTCGACAGCTACAATGAGCAGTTCTTC	CASSFDSYNEQFF
TRBV6-1	TRBJ2-1	NA	NA	14	TGTGCCAGCGGTGGACAGGGAGGGTACAATGAGCAGTTCTTC	CASGGQGGYNEQFF
TRBV29-1	TRBJ2-5	TRBD2	NA	12	TGCAGCGTCCTGACTAGCGGAGAGACCCAGTACTTC	CSVLTSGETQYF